A single sample gave rise to the 5 T cell receptor beta chains below, sequenced in a study of T and B cells in COVID-19 patients. Blood genomic DNA input for TRB amplification was 250-500 ng. TRB rearrangements were amplified by multiplex PCR with BIOMED2 TRB-A/B primers. From the multiplex PCR reads, TCRdb called clonotypes with MiXCR, one entry per CDR3 protein. This sample yields 8,300 or so distinct CDR3 sequences, of which 26% are seen a single time; 15% to 20% belongs to the top ten. The sequenced material came from blood. These receptors all come from a human donor with active COVID-19.

By share, this clonotype counts as medium-sized. The V call is TRBV4-2, the J call TRBJ2-3; 9 bases are a match to TRBD2. The CDR3 extends over 19 amino acids. V shed 0 bases, J shed 6 bases, and the junction held 16 bases outside the gene matches. Per germline, CDR1 LGHNA and CDR2 YNFKEQ. CDR3 amino acids: CASSQDPPISGGFTDTQYF. Written as DNA, the CDR3 is TGTGCCAGCAGCCAAGATCCTCCAATCAGCGGGGGGTTCACCGATACGCAGTATTTT.

By sample share, this clonotype is medium-sized. The V and J genes are TRBV6-2 or TRBV6-3 and TRBJ2-2, with D unclear. Germline assignment: CDR1 MNHEY and CDR2 SVGEGT. CDR3 size: 15 residues. V lost 2 bases and J lost 3, with 10 bases in between. The CDR3 region is CASSYEAWDTGELFF. CDR3 nucleotide sequence: TGTGCCAGCAGTTACGAAGCGTGGGACACCGGGGAGCTGTTTTTT.

This clonotype is labeled as medium-sized. V is TRBV29-1 and J is TRBJ2-6; TRBD2 is a possible D gene (5 bases). Trimming took 0 bases from V and 2 from J, leaving 8 bases between them. Looked up from germline, CDR1 is SQVTM and CDR2 is ANQGSEA. The CDR3 runs to 15 residues. The CDR3 sequence is CSVEEVGAGANVLTF. The DNA of the CDR3 is TGCAGCGTTGAAGAAGTCGGGGCTGGGGCCAACGTCCTGACTTTC.

This clonotype was picked up a small number of times. The rearrangement joins TRBV6-2 or TRBV6-3 to TRBJ1-5; no definite D call. The CDR3 has 19 residues. V was shortened by 8 bases and J by 1 base, with 27 bases between the two germline ends. Per the germline V gene, CDR1 is MNHEY and CDR2 is SVGEGT. The CDR3 region has the DNA TGTGCCAGCCGAACGTTCCGACACCAACTAACTCTAAGCAATCAGCCCCAGCATTTT. Protein sequence: CASRTFRHQLTLSNQPQHF.

This chain uses TRBV6-2 or TRBV6-3 with TRBJ2-1; maybe TRBD1 (6 bases). V dropped 8 bases and J dropped 5 bases, with 13 bases sitting between them. The CDR3 extends over 13 amino acids. CDR1 is MNHEY and CDR2 is SVGEGT in the germline V gene. As DNA, the CDR3 is TGTGCCAGCGGTTTGGGGACACACAATGAGCAGTTCTTC. Protein: CASGLGTHNEQFF.